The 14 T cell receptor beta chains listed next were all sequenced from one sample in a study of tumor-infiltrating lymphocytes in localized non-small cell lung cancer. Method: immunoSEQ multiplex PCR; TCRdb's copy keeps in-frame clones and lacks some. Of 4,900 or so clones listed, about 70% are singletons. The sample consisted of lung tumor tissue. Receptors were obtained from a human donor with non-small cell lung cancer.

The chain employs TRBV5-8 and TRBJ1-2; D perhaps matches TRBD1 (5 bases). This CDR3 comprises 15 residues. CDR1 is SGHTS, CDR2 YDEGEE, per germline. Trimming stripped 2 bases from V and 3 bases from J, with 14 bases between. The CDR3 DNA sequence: TGTGCCAGCAGCTTTGGACTCCTGGGGGACTATGGCTACACCTTC. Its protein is CASSFGLLGDYGYTF. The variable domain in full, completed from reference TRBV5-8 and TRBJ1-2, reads EAGVTQSPTHLIKTRGQQATLRCSPISGHTSVYWYQQALGLGLQFLLWYDEGEERNRGNFPPRFSGRQFPNYSSELNVNALELEDSALYLCASSFGLLGDYGYTFGSGTRLTVV.

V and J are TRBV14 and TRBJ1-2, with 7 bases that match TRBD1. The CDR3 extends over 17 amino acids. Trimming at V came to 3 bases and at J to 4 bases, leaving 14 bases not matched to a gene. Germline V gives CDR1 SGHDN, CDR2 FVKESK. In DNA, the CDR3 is TGTGCCAGCAGCCATTCAGGGGGACAGCGTTCTTTCTATGGCTACACCTTC. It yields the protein CASSHSGGQRSFYGYTF.

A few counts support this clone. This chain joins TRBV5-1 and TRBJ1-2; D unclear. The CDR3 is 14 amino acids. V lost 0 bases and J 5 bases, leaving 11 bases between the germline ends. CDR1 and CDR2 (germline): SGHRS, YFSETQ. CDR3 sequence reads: CASSLVASGYGYTF. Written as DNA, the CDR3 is TGCGCCAGCAGCTTGGTGGCCAGCGGATATGGCTACACCTTC.

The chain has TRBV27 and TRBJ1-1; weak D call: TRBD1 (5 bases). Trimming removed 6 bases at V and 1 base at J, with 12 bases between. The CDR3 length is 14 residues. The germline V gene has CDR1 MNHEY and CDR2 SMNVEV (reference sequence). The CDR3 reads CASSWGISNTEAFF. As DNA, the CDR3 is TGTGCCAGCAGCTGGGGGATCTCGAACACTGAAGCTTTCTTT.

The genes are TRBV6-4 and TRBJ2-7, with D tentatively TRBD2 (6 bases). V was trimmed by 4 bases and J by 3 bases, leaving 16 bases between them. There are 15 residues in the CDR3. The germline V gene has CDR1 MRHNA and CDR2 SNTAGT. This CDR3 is CASSAEAGSHYEQYF. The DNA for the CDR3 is TGTGCCAGCAGTGCCGAAGCGGGTTCCCACTACGAGCAGTACTTC.

As DNA, the CDR3 is TGTGCCTGGAACCCCAGCTTTAACCACAATGAGCAGTTCTTC. Residues: CAWNPSFNHNEQFF. The rearrangement links TRBV30 to TRBJ2-1; no reliable D call. This CDR3 has 14 residues. Germline V CDR1 and CDR2: GTSNPN, SVGIG (reference sequence). Trimming stripped 4 bases from V and 5 bases from J, with 15 bases between.

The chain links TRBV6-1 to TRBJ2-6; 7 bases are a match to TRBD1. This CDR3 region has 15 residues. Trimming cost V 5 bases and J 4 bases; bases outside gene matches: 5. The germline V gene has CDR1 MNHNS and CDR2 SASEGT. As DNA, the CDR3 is TGTGCCAGCAGTTTACAGGGGTGGGGGGCCAACGTCCTGACTTTC. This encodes CASSLQGWGANVLTF.

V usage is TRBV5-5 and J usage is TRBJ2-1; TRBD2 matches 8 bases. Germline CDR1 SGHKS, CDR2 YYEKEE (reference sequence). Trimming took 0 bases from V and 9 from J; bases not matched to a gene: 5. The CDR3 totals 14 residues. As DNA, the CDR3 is TGTGCCAGCAGCTTGGAGGGACTAGTAGGTGAGCAGTTCTTC. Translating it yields CASSLEGLVGEQFF.

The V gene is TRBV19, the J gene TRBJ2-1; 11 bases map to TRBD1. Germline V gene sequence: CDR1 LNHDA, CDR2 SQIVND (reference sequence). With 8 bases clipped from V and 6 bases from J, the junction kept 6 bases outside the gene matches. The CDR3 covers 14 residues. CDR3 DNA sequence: TGTGCCAGTTCCTTTGGGACAGGGGGCAATGAGCAGTTCTTC. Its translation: CASSFGTGGNEQFF. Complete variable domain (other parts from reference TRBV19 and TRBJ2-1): DGGITQSPKYLFRKEGQNVTLSCEQNLNHDAMYWYRQDPGQGLRLIYYSQIVNDFQKGDIAEGYSVSREKKESFPLTVTSAQKNPTAFYLCASSFGTGGNEQFFGPGTRLTVL.

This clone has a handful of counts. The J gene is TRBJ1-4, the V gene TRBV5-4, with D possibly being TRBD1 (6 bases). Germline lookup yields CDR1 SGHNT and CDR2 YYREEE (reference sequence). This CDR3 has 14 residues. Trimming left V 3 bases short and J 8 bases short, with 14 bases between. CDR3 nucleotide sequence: TGTGCCAGCAGCTCAAGTACAGGGAAAGAAAAACTGTTTTTT. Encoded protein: CASSSSTGKEKLFF.

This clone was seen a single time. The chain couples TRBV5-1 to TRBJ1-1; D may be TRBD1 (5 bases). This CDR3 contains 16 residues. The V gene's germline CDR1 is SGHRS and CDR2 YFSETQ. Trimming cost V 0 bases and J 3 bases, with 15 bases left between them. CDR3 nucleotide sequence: TGCGCCAGCAGCTTGGCGGGCTCACGGGGACACACTGAAGCTTTCTTT. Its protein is CASSLAGSRGHTEAFF.

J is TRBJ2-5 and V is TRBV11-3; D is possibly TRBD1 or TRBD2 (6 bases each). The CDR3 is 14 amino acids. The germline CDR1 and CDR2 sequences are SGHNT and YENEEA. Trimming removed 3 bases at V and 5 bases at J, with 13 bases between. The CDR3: CASSFRGAGETQYF. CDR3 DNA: TGTGCCAGCAGCTTTAGGGGGGCGGGGGAGACCCAGTACTTC.

The CDR3 DNA sequence: TGTGCCAGCAGCGTAGTAGGACACAACACAGATACGCAGTATTTT. Amino acid sequence: CASSVVGHNTDTQYF. V gene TRBV9 combines with J gene TRBJ2-3, with D maybe TRBD1 (5 bases). Germline V gene lookup returns CDR1 SGDLS and CDR2 YYNGEE. This CDR3 is 15 amino acids long. Deletions cut 0 bases from V and 2 bases from J, with 10 bases between.

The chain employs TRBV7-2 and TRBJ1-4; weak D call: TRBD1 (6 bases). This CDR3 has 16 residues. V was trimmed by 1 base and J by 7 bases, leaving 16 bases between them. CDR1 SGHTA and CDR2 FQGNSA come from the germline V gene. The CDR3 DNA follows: TGTGCCAGCAGCTTAGGGAACAGGGAGGGAGGTGAAAAACTGTTTTTT. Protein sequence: CASSLGNREGGEKLFF. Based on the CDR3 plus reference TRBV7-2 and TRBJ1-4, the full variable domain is GAGVSQSPSNKVTEKGKDVELRCDPISGHTALYWYRQSLGQGLEFLIYFQGNSAPDKSGLPSDRFSAERTGGSVSTLTIQRTQQEDSAVYLCASSLGNREGGEKLFFGSGTQLSVL.